The next 13 T cell receptor beta chains were all read from a single sample in a study of control samples from healthy donors and cancer patients. The method was immunoSEQ multiplex PCR; TCRdb's version includes in-frame clones alone and lacks a portion of them. The repertoire holds around 71,000 clones, 80% to 90% seen once, with 2% to 2.5% in the top ten. The material sequenced was PBMCs. These receptors all stem from a woman between 50 and 59 years old with head and neck cancer.

There are a few counts of this clone. This chain links TRBV6-1 with TRBJ1-6; tentative D call: TRBD1 (6 bases). CDR1 and CDR2 (germline): MNHNS, SASEGT. The CDR3 extends over 17 amino acids. The germline V and J ends were trimmed by 4 bases and 10 bases, with 23 bases remaining between them. In DNA form, the CDR3 reads TGTGCCAGCAGTGTTCCAAAAGGGGGGGTGCCTGGGTCACCCCTCCACTTT. Protein product: CASSVPKGGVPGSPLHF.

The rearrangement joins TRBV7-2 to TRBJ1-2, with D tentatively TRBD1 (5 bases). CDR1 is SGHTA, CDR2 FQGNSA, per germline. Trimming took off 5 bases at V and 0 bases at J, with 19 bases between the two ends. The CDR3 runs to 17 residues. The CDR3 DNA is TGTGCCAGCAGCCCGCAGGGAGGTAGGGCTACTAACTATGGCTACACCTTC. Amino acids: CASSPQGGRATNYGYTF.

This chain connects TRBV5-4 to TRBJ2-7; D not resolved. Germline loops: CDR1 SGHNT, CDR2 YYREEE (reference sequence). The CDR3 extends over 12 amino acids. Between the trimmed V and J ends, which lost 0 bases and 2 bases, there was a span of 3 bases. Written as DNA, the CDR3 is TGTGCCAGCAGCTTGGATGCCTACGAGCAGTACTTC. Translated, it gives CASSLDAYEQYF.

The chain recombines TRBV6-1 with TRBJ2-3, with 11 bases matching TRBD1. The CDR3 covers 19 residues. The junction had 13 bases not matched to a gene; V was cut back by 4 bases and J by 1 base. Germline V gene lookup returns CDR1 MNHNS and CDR2 SASEGT. The CDR3 sequence: CASSGVGTGGLAGTDTQYF. The CDR3 DNA sequence: TGTGCCAGCAGTGGAGTTGGGACAGGGGGTTTGGCGGGCACAGATACGCAGTATTTT.

This chain uses TRBV3-1 (or the pseudogene TRBV3-2) with TRBJ2-5; no clear D. The germline gives CDR1 LGHDT, CDR2 YNNKEL (reference sequence). The germline V and J ends were trimmed by 1 base and 0 bases, with 12 bases remaining between them. The CDR3 is made up of 16 amino acids. The CDR3 loop reads CASSQGNSRYQETQYF. The CDR3 DNA follows: TGTGCCAGCAGCCAAGGAAATAGCCGATACCAAGAGACCCAGTACTTC.

This chain connects TRBV7-8 to TRBJ2-1; no clear D gene. The ends were cut back, 5 bases at V and 9 bases at J, with 11 bases in the middle. This CDR3 is built from 12 residues. The germline CDR1 and CDR2 sequences are SGHVS and FQNEAQ. The CDR3 nucleotides read TGTGCCAGCAGCCCCCGGGCACGTGAGCAGTTCTTC. As protein: CASSPRAREQFF.

V usage is TRBV4-1 and J usage is TRBJ1-1, with TRBD1 matching 7 bases. Germline V lookup: CDR1 MGHRA, CDR2 YSYEKL. Trimming took 2 bases from V and 2 from J; bases not matched to a gene: 5. There are 15 residues in the CDR3. Here the CDR3 reads CASSQRGDRNTEAFF. The DNA of the CDR3 is TGCGCCAGCAGCCAAAGGGGGGACAGAAACACTGAAGCTTTCTTT.

The gene calls are TRBV28 and TRBJ1-1, with a tentative D call TRBD1 (6 bases). CDR1 is MDHEN and CDR2 is SYDVKM in the germline V gene. The CDR3 is 14 residues long. V was cut by 8 bases and J by 1 base, with 14 bases left in between. The CDR3 spells CASVRGGANTEAFF. The CDR3 DNA sequence: TGTGCCAGCGTACGAGGGGGGGCGAACACTGAAGCTTTCTTT.

The rearrangement uses TRBV7-9 and TRBJ1-2; D might be TRBD1 (6 bases). From germline, CDR1 is SEHNR and CDR2 FQNEAQ (reference sequence). V was shortened by 5 bases and J by 4 bases, with 20 bases between the two germline ends. The CDR3 runs 16 residues. CDR3 region: CASSPDDLDSSYGYTF. The CDR3 region has the DNA TGTGCCAGCAGCCCAGACGATCTGGACAGTTCCTATGGCTACACCTTC.

The chain is built from TRBV28 and TRBJ1-6; no reliable D call. V lost 4 bases, J lost 5 bases, and 9 bases lay in between. CDR1 is MDHEN, CDR2 SYDVKM, per germline. The CDR3 runs to 14 residues. The CDR3, as DNA: TGTGCCAGCAGTTCCGACTACCATAATTCACCCCTCCACTTT. Translation: CASSSDYHNSPLHF.

The genes are TRBV7-2 and TRBJ2-7; D may be TRBD2 (6 bases). Trimming pared 0 bases from V and 4 bases from J, leaving 10 bases between. CDR1 and CDR2 from the germline V gene are SGHTA and FQGNSA. The CDR3 is 14 residues long. Written as DNA, the CDR3 is TGTGCCAGCAGCTTAGCGGGACTCTTATACGAGCAGTACTTC. Its translation: CASSLAGLLYEQYF.

Written as DNA, the CDR3 is TGTGCCAGCAGCTGGGACAGAAACACTGAAGCTTTCTTT. The encoded protein is CASSWDRNTEAFF. The chain joins TRBV27 to TRBJ1-1; 7 nucleotides match TRBD1. The CDR3 runs 13 residues. CDR1 is MNHEY and CDR2 is SMNVEV in the germline V gene (reference sequence). V lost 6 bases, J lost 2 bases, and 3 bases stayed unmatched.

The chain is built from TRBV5-5 and TRBJ1-6; D remains unclear. CDR3 length equals 14 residues. In germline, CDR1 is SGHKS, CDR2 YYEKEE (reference sequence). V was trimmed by 0 bases and J by 10 bases, leaving 11 bases between them. This CDR3 is CASSLGVTYSPLHF. DNA for the CDR3: TGTGCCAGCAGCTTGGGGGTCACATACTCACCCCTCCACTTT.